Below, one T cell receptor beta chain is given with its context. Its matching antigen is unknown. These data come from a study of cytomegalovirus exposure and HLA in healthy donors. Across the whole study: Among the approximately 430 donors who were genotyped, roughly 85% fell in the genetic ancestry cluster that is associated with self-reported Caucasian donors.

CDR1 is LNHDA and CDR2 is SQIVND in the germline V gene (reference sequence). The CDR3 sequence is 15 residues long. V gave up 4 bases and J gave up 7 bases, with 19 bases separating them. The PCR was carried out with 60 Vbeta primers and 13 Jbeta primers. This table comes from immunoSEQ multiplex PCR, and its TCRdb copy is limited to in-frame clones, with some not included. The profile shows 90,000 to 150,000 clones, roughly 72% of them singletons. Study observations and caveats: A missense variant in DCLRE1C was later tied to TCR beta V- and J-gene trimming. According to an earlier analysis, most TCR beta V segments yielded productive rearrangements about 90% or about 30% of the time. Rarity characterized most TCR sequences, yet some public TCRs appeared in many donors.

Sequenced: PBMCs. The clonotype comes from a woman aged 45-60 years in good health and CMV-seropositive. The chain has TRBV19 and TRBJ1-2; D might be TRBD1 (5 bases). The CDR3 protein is CASSRGTGPQGGYTF. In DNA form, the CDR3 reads TGTGCCAGTAGTAGAGGAACAGGACCTCAGGGTGGCTACACCTTC. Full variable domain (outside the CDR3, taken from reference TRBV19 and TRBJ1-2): DGGITQSPKYLFRKEGQNVTLSCEQNLNHDAMYWYRQDPGQGLRLIYYSQIVNDFQKGDIAEGYSVSREKKESFPLTVTSAQKNPTAFYLCASSRGTGPQGGYTFGSGTRLTVV.